This T cell receptor (beta chain) stems from a study of PD-1 blockade in classical Hodgkin lymphoma. V dropped 5 bases and J dropped 3; count of bases not matched to a gene: 2. Germline lookup yields CDR1 SGHAT and CDR2 FQNNGV. This CDR3 contains 15 residues. Brentuximab vedotin exposure varied, and every patient relapsed after autologous stem cell transplantation. The patients, who had relapsed/refractory classical Hodgkin lymphoma, achieved best responses of complete response, partial response or progressive disease. Assay: immunoSEQ multiplex PCR; the TCRdb copy retains only in-frame clones and omits some. Of roughly 61,000 clones listed, around 89% are singletons.

The clonotype comes from a human donor with classical Hodgkin lymphoma. The material sequenced was peripheral blood mononuclear cells (PBMCs), taken at baseline. This chain uses TRBV11-2 with TRBJ2-1; 12 bases agree with TRBD2. The CDR3 reads CASSVGLAGYNEQFF. The CDR3 DNA sequence: TGTGCCAGCAGCGTGGGACTAGCGGGCTACAATGAGCAGTTCTTC.